This T cell receptor (beta chain) was retrieved from a study of T-cell memory formation after mild COVID-19. For the study at large: Largely, the TCR clusters proved donor specific. Study results and limitations: Shrinking CD4+ clones were chiefly CM and EM; CD8+ ones were chiefly EMRA. Balance between CD4 and CD8 was seen in clones contracting day 15 to 85, and a CD4+ lean was seen in later expanders. Detection of some responders pre-infection suggested pre-existing cross-reactive memory T cells participated.

The CDR3 is made up of 14 amino acids. Germline V gives CDR1 SGHKS, CDR2 YYEKEE (reference sequence). Trimming stripped 1 base from V and 2 bases from J, with 10 bases between. To note about this clonotype: Its matching antigen is unknown.

MiXCR, applied by TCRdb to the 5' RACE reads, yields one record per CDR3 protein. The sample lists 50,000 or so distinct CDR3 sequences; 25% to 30% were seen once. The J gene is TRBJ2-7, the V gene TRBV5-5, with no clear D. Input material: PBMCs or a T cell subset sorted from them (not recorded which). This TCR was recovered from a man aged 18 to 30 who had mild COVID-19 (a few samples of this study predate the infection). Cell type and time point are not known. In nucleotides, the CDR3 is TGTGCCAGCAGCTTGCAAGGGTCTGCCTACGAGCAGTACTTC. Amino acid sequence: CASSLQGSAYEQYF.